These 24 T cell receptor beta chains share one sample of origin, sequenced in a study of cytomegalovirus exposure and HLA in healthy donors. Primers: 60 Vbeta forward and 13 Jbeta reverse. Measured with immunoSEQ multiplex PCR; TCRdb has only the in-frame clones, and not every one. The sample yields 210,000 or so clones, roughly 78% seen once. The specimen sequenced was PBMCs. These receptors all stem from a boy younger than 18 in good health and CMV-seronegative.

This chain joins TRBV18 and TRBJ2-1; perhaps TRBD2 as D (6 bases). The germline CDR1 and CDR2 sequences are KGHSH and LQKENI. This CDR3 spans 21 amino acids. The V gene lost 2 bases and the J gene lost 5 bases, with 31 bases spanning the gap. The CDR3 protein is CASSPILRLSGLAPLDNEQFF. The CDR3 nucleotides read TGTGCCAGCTCACCAATTTTAAGGTTATCCGGGCTAGCGCCCTTAGACAATGAGCAGTTCTTC.

The gene calls are TRBV19 and TRBJ2-7; no reliable D call. The CDR3 is made up of 14 amino acids. The germline CDR1 and CDR2 sequences are LNHDA and SQIVND (reference sequence). Deletions cut 5 bases from V and 6 bases from J, with 17 bases between. The DNA of the CDR3 is TGTGCCAGTAGTCCATCGACGGTCTCGGGCGAGCAGTACTTC. Translation gives CASSPSTVSGEQYF.

The chain joins TRBV27 to TRBJ2-5; 8 nucleotides match TRBD2. Losses at the gene ends were 2 bases for V and 5 bases for J; bases not matched to a gene: 7. Germline CDR1 is MNHEY and CDR2 is SMNVEV (reference sequence). This CDR3 comprises 15 residues. Written as DNA, the CDR3 is TGTGCCAGCAGTTTAACAGCGGGAGCGCGGGAGACCCAGTACTTC. Translation gives CASSLTAGARETQYF.

Remarks on this clone: Other DNA sequences in the same sample also yield this CDR3. In nucleotides, the CDR3 is TGCGCCAGCAGCTTGGGACTAGCGGGGATCAATGAGCAGTTCTTC. Its protein product is CASSLGLAGINEQFF. The gene calls are TRBV5-1 and TRBJ2-1; TRBD2 aligns across 11 bases. Germline CDR1 and CDR2: SGHRS and YFSETQ. The trim removed 0 bases at V and 6 bases at J, leaving 2 bases unmatched. The CDR3 length is 15 residues. Full variable domain (rest looked up from reference TRBV5-1 and TRBJ2-1): KAGVTQTPRYLIKTRGQQVTLSCSPISGHRSVSWYQQTPGQGLQFLFEYFSETQRNKGNFPGRFSGRQFSNSRSEMNVSTLELGDSALYLCASSLGLAGINEQFFGPGTRLTVL.

The V call is TRBV2, the J call TRBJ2-7; the D gene is possibly TRBD2 (7 bases). The CDR3 runs 14 residues. Germline loops: CDR1 SNHLY, CDR2 FYNNEI. V lost 6 bases and J lost 2, with 14 bases in between. CDR3 nucleotides: TGTGCCAGCAGGTTCGGGGGGCCCACCTACGAGCAGTACTTC. Protein: CASRFGGPTYEQYF.

The genes are TRBV25-1 and TRBJ2-7, with a tentative D call TRBD2 (6 bases). V shed 2 bases and J shed 2 bases, with 16 bases lying between them. The CDR3 totals 16 residues. Germline V lookup: CDR1 MGHDK, CDR2 SYGVNS. The CDR3 nucleotides are TGTGCCAGCAGTGAAAATGGAAGGACTATCGCCTACGAGCAGTACTTC. Its protein product is CASSENGRTIAYEQYF.

The chain links TRBV2 to TRBJ1-2, with a weak D call TRBD1 (5 bases). CDR1 is SNHLY, CDR2 FYNNEI, per germline. The CDR3 loop spans 14 amino acids. V was clipped by 2 bases and J by 7 bases, with 14 bases between them. The CDR3 DNA is TGTGCCAGCAGTGAAACGCACAGGTCGACTGGCTACACCTTC. This gives the protein CASSETHRSTGYTF.

V is TRBV6-5 and J is TRBJ1-1; D is unresolved. Trimming removed 6 bases from V and 0 bases from J, with 14 bases in between. CDR1 MNHEY and CDR2 SVGAGI come from the germline V gene. The CDR3 has 15 amino acids. CDR3 DNA sequence: TGTGCCAGCAGCCCCCGGGATTGGTTGAACACTGAAGCTTTCTTT. This encodes CASSPRDWLNTEAFF.

V and J are TRBV5-1 and TRBJ2-3, with a possible D match to TRBD2 (5 bases). Germline values: CDR1 SGHRS, CDR2 YFSETQ. The CDR3 is 15 amino acids. Trimming stripped 4 bases from V and 3 bases from J, with 15 bases between. The CDR3 DNA follows: TGCGCCAGCAGCAACAGTAGTCCGGGGACAGATACGCAGTATTTT. Residues: CASSNSSPGTDTQYF. Using reference TRBV5-1 and TRBJ2-3 for the parts outside the CDR3, the full variable domain is KAGVTQTPRYLIKTRGQQVTLSCSPISGHRSVSWYQQTPGQGLQFLFEYFSETQRNKGNFPGRFSGRQFSNSRSEMNVSTLELGDSALYLCASSNSSPGTDTQYFGPGTRLTVL.

V is TRBV2 and J is TRBJ1-1; TRBD1 aligns across 12 bases. Trimming at V came to 6 bases and at J to 1 base, leaving 12 bases not matched to a gene. CDR3 length: 18 residues. The germline CDR1 and CDR2 sequences are SNHLY and FYNNEI. DNA for the CDR3: TGTGCCAGCAGCCCGGGACAGGGGGCGGGCCGGGGGAACACTGAAGCTTTCTTT. Translation gives CASSPGQGAGRGNTEAFF.

The chain combines TRBV5-1 with TRBJ2-2; 10 bases line up with TRBD2. CDR3 length: 18 residues. CDR1 is SGHRS and CDR2 is YFSETQ in the germline V gene. V lost 2 bases, J lost 0 bases, and 7 bases stayed unmatched. For the CDR3, the DNA is TGCGCCAGCAGCTTTCCAACTAGCGGGGTTACGAACACCGGGGAGCTGTTTTTT. This sequence encodes CASSFPTSGVTNTGELFF.

This clone showed up just once. The chain has TRBV7-3 and TRBJ1-1; D unclear. Trimming removed 4 bases from V and 4 bases from J, with 10 bases in between. CDR3 size: 13 residues. Germline CDR1 is SGHTA and CDR2 is FQGTGA. The CDR3 sequence is CASSSRPGTEAFF. CDR3 in DNA: TGTGCCAGCAGCTCGAGGCCGGGCACTGAAGCTTTCTTT.

This rearrangement joins TRBV15 to TRBJ2-7; D remains unclear. Trimming removed 0 bases from V and 0 bases from J, with 9 bases in between. The germline V gene encodes CDR1 LNHNV and CDR2 YYDKDF (reference sequence). The CDR3 length is 15 residues. The CDR3 region is CATSRDPLSSYEQYF. Here the CDR3 DNA reads TGTGCCACCAGCAGAGATCCCCTAAGCTCCTACGAGCAGTACTTC.

This clone was counted only a few times. V is TRBV6-5 and J is TRBJ1-2; no definite D call. The CDR3 spans 15 residues. Germline V gene data show CDR1 as MNHEY and CDR2 as SVGAGI. V lost 2 bases, J lost 0 bases, and 10 bases lay in between. CDR3 nucleotide sequence: TGTGCCAGCAGTTACAATGAGGGCTCTAACTATGGCTACACCTTC. It codes for CASSYNEGSNYGYTF.

The chain couples TRBV15 to TRBJ1-1; tentative D call: TRBD1 (6 bases). The V and J ends lost 5 bases and 3 bases respectively, with 10 bases between them. Germline CDR1 reads LNHNV; CDR2 reads YYDKDF (reference sequence). The CDR3 runs 13 residues. Here the CDR3 DNA reads TGTGCCACCAGCCCTCACAGGGACACTGAAGCTTTCTTT. It is translated as CATSPHRDTEAFF.

The rearrangement uses TRBV30 and TRBJ1-4; 7 bases match TRBD1. Germline values: CDR1 GTSNPN, CDR2 SVGIG (reference sequence). With 0 bases clipped from V and 4 bases from J, the junction kept 5 bases outside the gene matches. The CDR3 length is 15 residues. The CDR3 loop reads CAWSVPTGFNEKLFF. CDR3 nucleotides: TGTGCCTGGAGTGTCCCGACAGGGTTTAATGAAAAACTGTTTTTT.

The chain has TRBV11-2 and TRBJ1-5; 7 nucleotides agree with TRBD1. CDR1 is SGHAT and CDR2 is FQNNGV in the germline V gene. J lost 3 bases, V lost 5 bases, and 10 bases had no gene match. The CDR3 has 16 amino acids. The CDR3 sequence is CASSLSHRGPNQPQHF. The CDR3 DNA reads as TGTGCCAGCAGCCTCAGCCACAGGGGACCCAATCAGCCCCAGCATTTT.

This clone was seen once. V is TRBV30 and J is TRBJ1-2, with D possibly matching TRBD1 (5 bases). Germline lookup yields CDR1 GTSNPN and CDR2 SVGIG (reference sequence). V lost 7 bases to trimming and J lost 4 bases, with 7 bases between them. CDR3 length equals 10 residues. CDR3 region: CAYRSYGYTF. The CDR3 bases are TGTGCCTACAGGAGCTATGGCTACACCTTC.

The rearrangement links TRBV19 to TRBJ1-5; possibly TRBD1 for D (5 bases). V shed 4 bases and J shed 10 bases, with 17 bases lying between them. Per the germline V gene, CDR1 is LNHDA and CDR2 is SQIVND (reference sequence). CDR3 length: 14 residues. CDR3 sequence reads: CASSTRGRRVPQHF. The CDR3 bases are TGTGCCAGTAGTACAAGAGGTCGCAGGGTTCCCCAGCATTTT.

V gene TRBV5-1 combines with J gene TRBJ2-1, with 8 bases lining up with TRBD2. The CDR3 sequence is 16 residues long. In germline, CDR1 is SGHRS, CDR2 YFSETQ. V dropped 2 bases and J dropped 2; count of bases not matched to a gene: 6. CDR3 in amino acids: CASSFGYGGAYNEQFF. The CDR3 DNA is TGCGCCAGCAGCTTCGGTTACGGGGGGGCCTACAATGAGCAGTTCTTC.

This sequence joins TRBV10-2 and TRBJ1-4; D may be TRBD1 (6 bases). The germline gives CDR1 WSHSY, CDR2 SAAADI. Trimming took off 5 bases at V and 6 bases at J, with 22 bases between the two ends. The CDR3 spans 17 residues. CDR3 nucleotide sequence: TGCGCCAGCAGTCCCCGGCTAGGGGGGGCTCAATATGAAAAACTGTTTTTT. This codes for CASSPRLGGAQYEKLFF.

This clone was recorded only once. The chain couples TRBV19 to TRBJ2-7; 7 bases map to TRBD2. Unmatched junction bases numbered 4, after V lost 6 bases and J lost 2 bases. The germline gives CDR1 LNHDA, CDR2 SQIVND (reference sequence). This CDR3 is 13 amino acids long. CDR3 sequence (DNA): TGTGCCAGTAGAGATCTAGCGGCCTACGAGCAGTACTTC. Protein: CASRDLAAYEQYF.

V usage is TRBV7-8 and J usage is TRBJ1-2, with a tentative D call TRBD1 (5 bases). The ends were cut back, 1 base at V and 7 bases at J, with 19 bases in the middle. This CDR3 has 16 amino acids. Germline-derived CDR1 and CDR2 are SGHVS and FQNEAQ. The CDR3 sequence is CASSLERWEPGGGYTF. For the CDR3, the DNA is TGTGCCAGCAGCTTAGAGCGTTGGGAACCCGGGGGTGGCTACACCTTC.

In this sample, this clone turned up once. CDR3 DNA: TGTGCCAGCAGCTTGTTGACGGGGGGGACGGGGTCGGCCGGGGAGCTGTTTTTT. It codes for CASSLLTGGTGSAGELFF. V gene TRBV5-5 combines with J gene TRBJ2-2, with 8 positions matching TRBD2. CDR3 length: 18 amino acids. Losses at the gene ends were 1 base for V and 6 bases for J; bases not matched to a gene: 14. Germline V gene sequence: CDR1 SGHKS, CDR2 YYEKEE (reference sequence).